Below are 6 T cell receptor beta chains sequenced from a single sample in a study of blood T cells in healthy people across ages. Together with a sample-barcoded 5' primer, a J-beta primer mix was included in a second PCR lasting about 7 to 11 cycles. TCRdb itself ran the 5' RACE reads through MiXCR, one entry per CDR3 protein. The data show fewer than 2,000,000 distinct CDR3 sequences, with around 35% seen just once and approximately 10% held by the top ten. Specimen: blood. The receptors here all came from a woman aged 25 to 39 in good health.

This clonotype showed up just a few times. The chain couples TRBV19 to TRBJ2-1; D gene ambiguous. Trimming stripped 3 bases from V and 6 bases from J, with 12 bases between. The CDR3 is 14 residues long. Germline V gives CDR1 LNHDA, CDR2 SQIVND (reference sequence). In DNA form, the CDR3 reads TGTGCCAGTAGTATGCGGCTTTCGGGCAATGAGCAGTTCTTC. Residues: CASSMRLSGNEQFF.

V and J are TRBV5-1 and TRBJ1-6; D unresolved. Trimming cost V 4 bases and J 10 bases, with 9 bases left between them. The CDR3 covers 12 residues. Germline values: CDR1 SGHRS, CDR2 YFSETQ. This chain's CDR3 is CASSDVRSPLHF. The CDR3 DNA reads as TGCGCCAGCAGCGACGTTCGGTCACCCCTCCACTTT.

The DNA for the CDR3 is TGCGCCATCCTACTTGACACCCAGTCCTACGAGCAGTACTTC. Protein: CAILLDTQSYEQYF. J is TRBJ2-7 and V is TRBV10-2; D is unclear. This CDR3 contains 14 residues. V shed 10 bases and J shed 1 base, with 17 bases lying between them. Per germline, CDR1 WSHSY and CDR2 SAAADI.

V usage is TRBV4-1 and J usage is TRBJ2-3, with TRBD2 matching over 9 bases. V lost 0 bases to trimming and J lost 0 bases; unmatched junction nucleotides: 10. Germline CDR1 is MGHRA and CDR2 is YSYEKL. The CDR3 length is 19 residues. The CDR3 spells CASSQDTSGWIASTDTQYF. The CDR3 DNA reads TGCGCCAGCAGCCAAGACACTAGCGGGTGGATTGCTAGCACAGATACGCAGTATTTT.

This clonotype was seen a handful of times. CDR3 nucleotides: TGTGCCAGTACTACAGTAGGGACTAGTTTTGGGGTCTACAATGAGCAGTTCTTC. Amino acid sequence: CASTTVGTSFGVYNEQFF. The chain joins TRBV7-2 to TRBJ2-1, with 8 bases fitting TRBD2. Per germline, CDR1 SGHTA and CDR2 FQGNSA. J was trimmed by 3 bases and V by 9 bases; bases with no gene match: 19. The CDR3 spans 18 residues. Drawing the rest from reference TRBV7-2 and TRBJ2-1, the complete variable domain is GAGVSQSPSNKVTEKGKDVELRCDPISGHTALYWYRQSLGQGLEFLIYFQGNSAPDKSGLPSDRFSAERTGGSVSTLTIQRTQQEDSAVYLCASTTVGTSFGVYNEQFFGPGTRLTVL.

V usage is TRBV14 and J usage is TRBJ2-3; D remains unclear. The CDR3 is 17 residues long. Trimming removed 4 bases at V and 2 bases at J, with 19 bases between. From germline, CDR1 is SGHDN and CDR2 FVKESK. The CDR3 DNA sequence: TGTGCCAGCAGCCCTATTATTAAACGGGTTCCCACAGATACGCAGTATTTT. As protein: CASSPIIKRVPTDTQYF.